These 30 T cell receptor beta chains share one sample of origin, sequenced in a study of vaccination and CD4 T cells after COVID-19. Sample treatment: roughly ten-day PBMC culture with coronavirus spike peptide pools or control peptides (ViraFEST assay). With the Oncomine TCR Beta short-read assay, DNA from cultured CD4+ T cells was sequenced. TCRdb reprocessed the PCR reads via MiXCR and lists one record per CDR3 protein. The data show roughly 22,000 distinct CDR3 sequences, with approximately 30% seen just once and around 11% held by the top ten. Antigens of these TCRs are unknown. The specimen sequenced was cultured CD4+ T cells from blood. The receptors were gathered from a human donor with COVID-19.

V usage is TRBV10-3 and J usage is TRBJ2-3; 8 bases are shared with TRBD1. V shed 7 bases, J shed 2 bases, and the junction held 11 bases outside the gene matches. The CDR3 spans 16 residues. CDR1 and CDR2 from the germline V gene are ENHRY and SYGVKD. The CDR3 bases are TGTGCCATCACCCCCGAGGGGACAGGTGACACAGATACGCAGTATTTT. It encodes CAITPEGTGDTDTQYF.

The rearrangement links TRBV5-1 to TRBJ1-4, with D unclear. V was cut by 4 bases and J by 0 bases, with 13 bases left in between. CDR1 is SGHRS and CDR2 is YFSETQ in the germline V gene. The CDR3 extends over 16 amino acids. The CDR3 region is CASSLGPATTNEKLFF. The DNA for the CDR3 is TGCGCCAGCAGCCTTGGTCCGGCTACAACTAATGAAAAACTGTTTTTT.

This clonotype was picked up a small number of times. The rearrangement links TRBV6-2 or TRBV6-3 to TRBJ2-6; D is unresolved. The CDR3 length is 17 residues. Germline assignment: CDR1 MNHEY and CDR2 SVGEGT. The germline V and J ends were trimmed by 6 bases and 0 bases, with 15 bases remaining between them. Here the CDR3 reads CASRPWLSSSGANVLTF. CDR3 coding DNA: TGTGCCAGCAGACCTTGGCTGTCGAGCTCTGGGGCCAACGTCCTGACTTTC.

This clonotype appeared a few times. The V gene is TRBV12-3 or TRBV12-4, the J gene TRBJ1-5, with D uncertain. V shed 4 bases and J shed 0 bases, with 19 bases lying between them. This CDR3 region has 18 residues. The CDR3 is CASSSWQELLYSNQPQHF. The CDR3 nucleotides read TGTGCCAGCAGTTCGTGGCAGGAGCTCCTTTATAGCAATCAGCCCCAGCATTTT.

CDR3 protein: CASSQVDRHEQYF. DNA for the CDR3: TGTGCCAGCAGTCAAGTGGACAGGCACGAGCAGTACTTC. The rearrangement joins TRBV27 to TRBJ2-7, with 7 bases fitting TRBD1. Germline V CDR1 and CDR2: MNHEY, SMNVEV (reference sequence). Trimming cost V 5 bases and J 5 bases; bases outside gene matches: 6. The CDR3 consists of 13 residues.

V is TRBV28 and J is TRBJ2-7, with a possible D match to TRBD1 (6 bases). The CDR3 extends over 15 amino acids. The V gene's germline CDR1 is MDHEN and CDR2 SYDVKM. V lost 7 bases and J 3 bases, leaving 19 bases between the germline ends. CDR3 in DNA: TGTGCCAGCATACCTACAGGGCTACCTTTCTACGAGCAGTACTTC. Its protein is CASIPTGLPFYEQYF.

This sequence joins TRBV5-1 and TRBJ1-2, with 10 positions matching TRBD1. CDR3 length: 14 residues. The junction had 4 bases not matched to a gene; V was cut back by 0 bases and J by 8 bases. CDR1 and CDR2 (germline): SGHRS, YFSETQ. The CDR3 loop reads CASSLETGGAGYTF. For the CDR3, the DNA is TGCGCCAGCAGCTTGGAGACAGGGGGCGCGGGCTACACCTTC.

This clonotype was seen more than once but under ten times. One end of the junction varies from germline; a read error may be responsible. The chain couples TRBV20-1 to TRBJ1-1; 7 bases fit TRBD1. CDR1 and CDR2 (germline): DFQATT, SNEGSKA (reference sequence). This CDR3 comprises 14 residues. In DNA form, the CDR3 reads TGTAGATTAGGAAGGGACAGTTTGAACACTGAAGCTTTCTTT. This sequence encodes CRLGRDSLNTEAFF.

This clonotype appeared a few times. The V and J genes are TRBV15 and TRBJ2-3; tentatively, D is TRBD1 or TRBD2 (6 bases each). This CDR3 is 17 amino acids long. Trimming left V 0 bases short and J 6 bases short, with 19 bases between. Germline V gene lookup returns CDR1 LNHNV and CDR2 YYDKDF (reference sequence). CDR3 sequence reads: CATSREQGAGLPDTQYF. CDR3 nucleotides: TGTGCCACCAGCAGAGAACAGGGCGCGGGGCTTCCTGATACGCAGTATTTT.

J is TRBJ2-3 and V is TRBV11-3, with a tentative D call TRBD2 (5 bases). The CDR3 is made up of 14 amino acids. V lost 5 bases and J 0 bases, leaving 9 bases between the germline ends. CDR1 SGHNT and CDR2 YENEEA come from the germline V gene. The CDR3 bases are TGTGCCAGCAGCCGAGAGGGCAGCACAGATACGCAGTATTTT. Translated: CASSREGSTDTQYF.

This clonotype has just a few counts. The V call is TRBV20-1, the J call TRBJ1-3; TRBD1 might be the D (5 bases). The ends were cut back, 6 bases at V and 4 bases at J, with 13 bases in the middle. The CDR3 spans 13 residues. Germline V CDR1 and CDR2: DFQATT, SNEGSKA (reference sequence). The chain's CDR3 is CSAPRDPGNTIYF. CDR3 coding DNA: TGCAGTGCGCCCAGGGATCCAGGAAACACCATATATTTT.

There are a few counts of this clonotype. The chain carries TRBV7-2 and TRBJ2-7; no firm D call. V lost 2 bases, J lost 2 bases, and 16 bases lay in between. The CDR3 spans 16 residues. The germline V gene encodes CDR1 SGHTA and CDR2 FQGNSA. The CDR3 sequence is CASSLNLIGVAYEQYF. The CDR3 DNA reads as TGTGCCAGCAGCTTAAATCTGATCGGTGTAGCCTACGAGCAGTACTTC.

This clonotype was seen more than once but under ten times. This sequence joins TRBV10-2 and TRBJ2-5; no definite D call. The CDR3 has 15 residues. The V gene lost 6 bases and the J gene lost 1 base, with 15 bases spanning the gap. CDR1 and CDR2 from the germline V gene are WSHSY and SAAADI. The CDR3 bases are TGCGCCAGCAGCGCCCTTGGTACAAGCCAAGAGACCCAGTACTTC. It translates to CASSALGTSQETQYF.

A word on this clonotype: A clone one base away is much larger, so this may be a read error. For the CDR3, the DNA is TGCAGTGCTAGAGCCACCACAGGTAGCAATCAGCCCCAGCATTTT. Its protein is CSARATTGSNQPQHF. This sequence joins TRBV20-1 and TRBJ1-5; D perhaps matches TRBD1 (5 bases). The CDR3 runs to 15 residues. Germline CDR1 and CDR2: DFQATT and SNEGSKA (reference sequence). Trimming shortened V by 1 base and J by 0 bases, and 10 bases separated the two germline ends.

This clonotype was seen a few times. V and J are TRBV10-1 and TRBJ2-1; 10 positions agree with TRBD2. The V and J ends lost 6 bases and 3 bases, in that order; junction bases with no gene match: 5. This CDR3 has 15 amino acids. Per the germline V gene, CDR1 is WNHNN and CDR2 is SYGVQD (reference sequence). Written as DNA, the CDR3 is TGCGCCAGCAGGAACAGCGGGGGGGTCTACAATGAGCAGTTCTTC. Translated, it gives CASRNSGGVYNEQFF.

This clonotype showed up just a few times. The chain uses TRBV12-3 or TRBV12-4 and TRBJ1-1; 7 bases are a match to TRBD1. The V and J ends lost 3 bases and 1 base, in that order; junction bases with no gene match: 5. CDR3 length equals 15 residues. The CDR3 nucleotides read TGTGCCAGCAGTTTTGGGGGGACAGAGAACACTGAAGCTTTCTTT. It translates to CASSFGGTENTEAFF.

The genes are TRBV27 and TRBJ1-2, with 10 bases that match TRBD1. This CDR3 region has 16 residues. J was trimmed by 1 base and V by 8 bases; bases with no gene match: 10. The V gene's germline CDR1 is MNHEY and CDR2 SMNVEV (reference sequence). CDR3 sequence reads: CASELKGQGLNYGYTF. Written as DNA, the CDR3 is TGTGCCAGCGAGTTAAAGGGACAGGGGCTTAACTATGGCTACACCTTC.

The chain couples TRBV5-7 to TRBJ1-1, with D perhaps matching TRBD1 (5 bases). TRBV5-7 is annotated as an ORF whose role is uncertain. The CDR3 is made up of 14 amino acids. V dropped 6 bases and J dropped 3 bases, with 15 bases sitting between them. CDR3 DNA sequence: TGTGCCAGCAAACCAGGGTACATTGACACTGAAGCTTTCTTT. Amino acid sequence: CASKPGYIDTEAFF.

The sample holds a few counts of this clonotype. The chain combines TRBV5-4 with TRBJ1-2; D perhaps matches TRBD1 (5 bases). Germline CDR1 SGHNT, CDR2 YYREEE (reference sequence). The length of the CDR3 is 15 residues. Trimming took off 4 bases at V and 2 bases at J, with 15 bases between the two ends. CDR3 residues: CASSTPQVLNYGYTF. CDR3 nucleotides: TGTGCCAGCAGCACGCCACAGGTCCTGAACTATGGCTACACCTTC.

The chain recombines TRBV27 with TRBJ1-5, with a possible D match to TRBD1 (5 bases). Germline CDR1 reads MNHEY; CDR2 reads SMNVEV (reference sequence). CDR3 length equals 13 residues. V was clipped by 9 bases and J by 7 bases, with 16 bases between them. CDR3: CASRGVGNQPQHF. The CDR3 region has the DNA TGTGCCAGTCGGGGGGTAGGGAACCAGCCCCAGCATTTT.

This clonotype has only a few counts. The chain joins TRBV24-1 to TRBJ2-2; 8 positions agree with TRBD2. The germline gives CDR1 KGHDR, CDR2 SFDVKD. The length of the CDR3 is 15 residues. With 4 bases clipped from V and 6 bases from J, the junction kept 6 bases outside the gene matches. CDR3 residues: CATSESGGAAGELFF. CDR3 sequence (DNA): TGTGCCACCAGTGAATCGGGGGGGGCCGCCGGGGAGCTGTTTTTT.

This clonotype was found a few times. The V call is TRBV7-2, the J call TRBJ1-1, with D possibly TRBD1 on 5 matching bases. Trimming removed 1 base from V and 6 bases from J, with 12 bases in between. This CDR3 region has 14 residues. Germline CDR1 SGHTA, CDR2 FQGNSA. The CDR3, as DNA: TGTGCCAGCAGCTTAGTCATGTCGGGGGCTGAAGCTTTCTTT. Amino acid sequence: CASSLVMSGAEAFF.

The chain couples TRBV14 to TRBJ1-2; D gene ambiguous. CDR3 length: 16 amino acids. Trimming left V 0 bases short and J 4 bases short, with 15 bases between. CDR1 is SGHDN, CDR2 FVKESK, per germline. CDR3 loop: CASSQDNTKVIYGYTF. The CDR3 nucleotides are TGTGCCAGCAGCCAAGATAATACCAAAGTCATCTATGGCTACACCTTC.

This sequence joins TRBV10-2 and TRBJ2-7; 9 nucleotides agree with TRBD1. With 6 bases clipped from V and 4 bases from J, the junction kept 1 base outside the gene matches. This CDR3 has 12 residues. Germline V gives CDR1 WSHSY, CDR2 SAAADI. CDR3 in DNA: TGCGCCAGCAGACAGGGGGCTTACGAGCAGTACTTC. It translates to CASRQGAYEQYF.

V usage is TRBV6-2 or TRBV6-3 and J usage is TRBJ1-6; D not resolved. Germline V gene sequence: CDR1 MNHEY, CDR2 SVGEGT. Trimming took off 3 bases at V and 8 bases at J, with 11 bases between the two ends. The CDR3 is made up of 14 amino acids. This CDR3 reads CASSYTFGDSPLHF. CDR3 DNA: TGTGCCAGCAGTTATACATTCGGGGATTCACCCCTCCACTTT.

The chain combines TRBV5-8 with TRBJ1-5; no firm D call. The CDR3 is 15 residues long. Trimming shortened V by 5 bases and J by 6 bases, and 18 bases separated the two germline ends. Germline CDR1 is SGHTS and CDR2 is YDEGEE. This chain's CDR3 is CASRSKVALGQPQHF. The CDR3 bases are TGTGCCAGCAGGAGTAAGGTTGCGTTGGGTCAGCCCCAGCATTTT.

The V call is TRBV20-1, the J call TRBJ2-1, with 9 bases aligning to TRBD1. V gave up 1 base and J gave up 7 bases; unmatched junction bases: 5. The CDR3 sequence is 14 residues long. CDR1 and CDR2 (germline): DFQATT, SNEGSKA (reference sequence). CDR3 bases: TGCAGTGCTAGAGGGTGGGACAGGGCTAATGAGCAGTTCTTC. It codes for CSARGWDRANEQFF.

In this sample, this clonotype turned up a few times. This chain links TRBV2 with TRBJ2-5; D gene ambiguous. The CDR3 loop spans 14 amino acids. V was cut by 7 bases and J by 4 bases, with 16 bases left in between. Germline V gene lookup returns CDR1 SNHLY and CDR2 FYNNEI. The CDR3 DNA reads as TGTGCCAGCATGGGTCAGGCTGGGCGAGAGACCCAGTACTTC. Translation gives CASMGQAGRETQYF. Supplemented by reference TRBV2 and TRBJ2-5, the full variable domain reads EPEVTQTPSHQVTQMGQEVILRCVPISNHLYFYWYRQILGQKVEFLVSFYNNEISEKSEIFDDQFSVERPDGSNFTLKIRSTKLEDSAMYFCASMGQAGRETQYFGPGTRLLVL.

The rearrangement links TRBV29-1 to TRBJ1-1; TRBD1 might be the D (6 bases). Germline V CDR1 and CDR2: SQVTM, ANQGSEA. The V end lost 4 bases, the J end lost 1 base, and 10 bases lay between the germline ends. The CDR3 spans 13 residues. Here the CDR3 reads CSVVGGGNTEAFF. The CDR3, as DNA: TGCAGCGTTGTTGGAGGGGGGAACACTGAAGCTTTCTTT.

The chain carries TRBV6-5 and TRBJ2-2; D perhaps matches TRBD1 (6 bases). The CDR3 runs 18 residues. V was pared by 1 base and J by 0 bases, with 15 bases between. Germline lookup yields CDR1 MNHEY and CDR2 SVGAGI. The CDR3 DNA is TGTGCCAGCAGTTACTTCGAAAAGGGGACAACGAACACCGGGGAGCTGTTTTTT. This gives the protein CASSYFEKGTTNTGELFF.